What follows are 32 T cell receptor beta chains derived from one specimen sequenced in a study of cytomegalovirus exposure and HLA in healthy donors. Vbeta (60) and Jbeta (13) primers were used in the PCR. The table came from immunoSEQ multiplex PCR; TCRdb's copy has only in-frame clones and leaves some out. The top ten clones hold under 15% of a sample with some 150,000 clones, more than 80% of them seen once. The sequenced sample was PBMCs. The receptors shown here come from a woman between 50 and 59 years old in good health and CMV-seronegative.

This sequence joins TRBV2 and TRBJ1-2, with 7 bases that match TRBD1. Trimming cost V 7 bases and J 5 bases; bases outside gene matches: 10. CDR1 is SNHLY and CDR2 is FYNNEI in the germline V gene. The CDR3 totals 14 residues. CDR3 coding DNA: TGTGCCAGCATTCTCACAGGGGTTGGATATGGCTACACCTTC. Amino acids: CASILTGVGYGYTF. Combining the CDR3 with reference TRBV2 and TRBJ1-2 gives the whole variable domain EPEVTQTPSHQVTQMGQEVILRCVPISNHLYFYWYRQILGQKVEFLVSFYNNEISEKSEIFDDQFSVERPDGSNFTLKIRSTKLEDSAMYFCASILTGVGYGYTFGSGTRLTVV.

V gene TRBV5-4 combines with J gene TRBJ2-3, with TRBD1 as a possible D gene (6 bases). This CDR3 contains 15 residues. Germline lookup yields CDR1 SGHNT and CDR2 YYREEE (reference sequence). The V and J ends lost 0 bases and 2 bases respectively, with 10 bases between them. CDR3 protein: CASSLAGQNTDTQYF. CDR3 sequence (DNA): TGTGCCAGCAGCTTGGCGGGACAAAACACAGATACGCAGTATTTT.

This clone was seen just once. V usage is TRBV7-8 and J usage is TRBJ2-2; TRBD2 might be the D (6 bases). Germline CDR1 is SGHVS and CDR2 is FQNEAQ. The CDR3 is made up of 16 amino acids. V lost 5 bases to trimming and J lost 4 bases, with 17 bases between them. The CDR3 sequence: CASSRVGGGFTGELFF. Here the CDR3 DNA reads TGTGCCAGCAGCCGAGTGGGTGGGGGGTTCACCGGGGAGCTGTTTTTT.

This clone was observed once. DNA of the CDR3: TGTGCCAGCAGCTTAGCCCATACGGGAGGGATAGCCAAAAACATTCAGTACTTC. This gives the protein CASSLAHTGGIAKNIQYF. This chain connects TRBV7-6 to TRBJ2-4; 8 bases agree with TRBD2. This CDR3 region has 18 residues. Trimming removed 0 bases from V and 0 bases from J; junction bases left unmatched: 7. CDR1 and CDR2 (germline): SGHVS, FNYEAQ.

V is TRBV11-1 and J is TRBJ1-1, with D possibly matching TRBD1 (5 bases). The V end lost 6 bases, the J end lost 4 bases, and 12 bases lay between the germline ends. The germline V gene encodes CDR1 SGHAT and CDR2 FQDESV (reference sequence). This CDR3 region has 13 residues. CDR3 sequence reads: CASRETVGTEAFF. In DNA, the CDR3 is TGTGCCAGCAGGGAGACAGTAGGCACTGAAGCTTTCTTT.

The V call is TRBV4-3, the J call TRBJ1-1; perhaps TRBD1 as D (6 bases). The CDR3 loop spans 17 amino acids. With 1 base removed from V and 1 base from J, the gap between germline ends came to 16 bases. Germline CDR1 LGHNA, CDR2 YSLEER. DNA of the CDR3: TGCGCCAGCAGCCAAGGTCGCCAACAGGGTGCGAACACTGAAGCTTTCTTT. Amino acid sequence: CASSQGRQQGANTEAFF.

CDR3 sequence reads: CASSQDWSLGYNEQFF. In nucleotides, the CDR3 is TGCGCCAGCAGCCAAGATTGGAGTTTGGGTTACAATGAGCAGTTCTTC. V is TRBV4-3 and J is TRBJ2-1; no clear D gene. This CDR3 contains 16 residues. Per the germline V gene, CDR1 is LGHNA and CDR2 is YSLEER. Trimming took 0 bases from V and 4 from J, leaving 13 bases between them.

The V gene is TRBV7-3, the J gene TRBJ2-3; D possibly corresponds to TRBD2 (6 bases). V was cut by 4 bases and J by 0 bases, with 11 bases left in between. This CDR3 has 15 amino acids. In germline, CDR1 is SGHTA, CDR2 FQGTGA. The CDR3 DNA is TGTGCCAGCAGCTCTTCCGGGACTAGCACAGATACGCAGTATTTT. This gives the protein CASSSSGTSTDTQYF. Combining the CDR3 with reference TRBV7-3 and TRBJ2-3 gives the whole variable domain GAGVSQTPSNKVTEKGKYVELRCDPISGHTALYWYRQSLGQGPEFLIYFQGTGAADDSGLPNDRFFAVRPEGSVSTLKIQRTERGDSAVYLCASSSSGTSTDTQYFGPGTRLTVL.

This rearrangement joins TRBV5-6 to TRBJ1-3; D is ambiguous. The germline V and J ends were trimmed by 4 bases and 0 bases, with 14 bases remaining between them. The germline gives CDR1 SGHDT, CDR2 YYEEEE. This CDR3 has 16 residues. The CDR3 nucleotides are TGTGCCAGCAGCCGCTATACGGGTGCCTCTGGAAACACCATATATTTT. Its protein is CASSRYTGASGNTIYF.

The chain is built from TRBV6-5 and TRBJ2-5, with 7 bases aligning to TRBD1. V gave up 6 bases and J gave up 2 bases; unmatched junction bases: 9. CDR1 MNHEY and CDR2 SVGAGI come from the germline V gene. The CDR3 totals 15 residues. CDR3 sequence (DNA): TGTGCCAGCAGCCGCGCTAGCAGGGGGCAAGAGACCCAGTACTTC. It codes for CASSRASRGQETQYF.

Here the CDR3 DNA reads TGTGCCAGCAGGAGGTCGGTGAACACTGAAGCTTTCTTT. Translating gives CASRRSVNTEAFF. The chain employs TRBV2 and TRBJ1-1, with unresolved D. Between the trimmed V and J ends, which lost 6 bases and 0 bases, there was a span of 8 bases. Germline V gene data show CDR1 as SNHLY and CDR2 as FYNNEI. This CDR3 has 13 amino acids.

The chain uses TRBV7-2 and TRBJ1-1; a weak D match, TRBD1 (6 bases). Germline loops: CDR1 SGHTA, CDR2 FQGNSA. Deletions cut 4 bases from V and 0 bases from J, with 12 bases between. The CDR3 runs to 15 residues. The CDR3 nucleotides read TGTGCCAGCAGCTCCCAGACAGGCTTGAACACTGAAGCTTTCTTT. As protein: CASSSQTGLNTEAFF.

The chain joins TRBV2 to TRBJ2-3, with 8 bases identical to TRBD2. V was clipped by 11 bases and J by 3 bases; unmatched bases: 10. The CDR3 runs 14 residues. CDR1 SNHLY and CDR2 FYNNEI come from the germline V gene. For the CDR3, the DNA is TGTGCCCCCCGGGAGGGGAGTGGGACAGATACGCAGTATTTT. Translated, it gives CAPREGSGTDTQYF.

The chain joins TRBV25-1 to TRBJ2-5; D uncertain. Germline assignment: CDR1 MGHDK and CDR2 SYGVNS. The CDR3 contains 16 residues. With 2 bases removed from V and 7 bases from J, the gap between germline ends came to 20 bases. DNA for the CDR3: TGTGCCAGCAGTGAAAGTGGAACAGATATTCTGAGGACCCAGTACTTC. Amino acid sequence: CASSESGTDILRTQYF.

The gene calls are TRBV13 and TRBJ2-2; TRBD2 agrees at 9 bases. Germline V gene data show CDR1 as PRHDT and CDR2 as FYEKMQ (reference sequence). CDR3 size: 16 residues. J gave up 10 bases and V 1 base, and 10 bases lay outside the gene matches. The CDR3 nucleotides are TGTGCCAGCAGCTTAGTCTCGCGGGGGGGACACAAGGAGCTGTTTTTT. Protein sequence: CASSLVSRGGHKELFF.

This chain links TRBV5-1 with TRBJ1-2; perhaps TRBD1 as D (5 bases). V was trimmed by 0 bases and J by 7 bases, leaving 16 bases between them. This CDR3 spans 15 amino acids. Germline V CDR1 and CDR2: SGHRS, YFSETQ. The CDR3 DNA reads TGCGCCAGCAGCTTGGCCGTATGGGGGGAAGGTGGCTACACCTTC. The encoded protein is CASSLAVWGEGGYTF.

The table lists this clone with a count of one. The chain has TRBV7-2 and TRBJ1-6, with TRBD1 identical over 7 bases. This CDR3 comprises 18 residues. Germline V gene lookup returns CDR1 SGHTA and CDR2 FQGNSA. Unmatched junction bases numbered 18, after V lost 5 bases and J lost 8 bases. CDR3 sequence (DNA): TGTGCCAGCAGCCCACGGGACTCGACAGGGCACAATCATTCACCCCTCCACTTT. Translating gives CASSPRDSTGHNHSPLHF.

The chain carries TRBV29-1 and TRBJ1-2; 7 positions match TRBD1. The CDR3 spans 13 residues. With 2 bases clipped from V and 7 bases from J, the junction kept 7 bases outside the gene matches. Germline CDR1 SQVTM, CDR2 ANQGSEA. This chain's CDR3 is CSVEPGGLRGYTF. The DNA of the CDR3 is TGCAGCGTTGAACCAGGGGGATTGCGTGGCTACACCTTC.

This rearrangement joins TRBV9 to TRBJ2-7, with 12 positions matching TRBD1. Trimming cost V 4 bases and J 5 bases; bases outside gene matches: 10. Germline CDR1 is SGDLS and CDR2 is YYNGEE. The CDR3 has 16 amino acids. The CDR3 region is CASSPHSGTGGDEQYF. CDR3 coding DNA: TGTGCCAGCAGCCCCCATTCCGGGACAGGGGGCGACGAGCAGTACTTC. The full variable domain, rest sourced from reference TRBV9 and TRBJ2-7, is DSGVTQTPKHLITATGQRVTLRCSPRSGDLSVYWYQQSLDQGLQFLIQYYNGEERAKGNILERFSAQQFPDLHSELNLSSLELGDSALYFCASSPHSGTGGDEQYFGPGTRLTVT.

The chain uses TRBV9 and TRBJ1-1; 7 bases are a match to TRBD1. The length of the CDR3 is 15 residues. The germline CDR1 and CDR2 sequences are SGDLS and YYNGEE. The ends lost 7 bases at V and 4 bases at J; junction bases unmatched: 13. The CDR3 reads CASGTKTSGGTEAFF. The DNA for the CDR3 is TGTGCCAGCGGGACCAAAACCTCAGGGGGCACTGAAGCTTTCTTT.

The rearrangement links TRBV6-5 to TRBJ1-2, with TRBD1 identical over 7 bases. V trimming: 1 base; J trimming: 5 bases; junction bases outside the gene matches: 4. The CDR3 runs to 14 residues. CDR1 MNHEY and CDR2 SVGAGI come from the germline V gene. This CDR3 reads CASSYLDRSYGYTF. Here the CDR3 DNA reads TGTGCCAGCAGTTACTTGGACAGGTCATATGGCTACACCTTC.

The V and J genes are TRBV5-5 and TRBJ1-1; D is undetermined. There are 14 residues in the CDR3. The V and J ends lost 1 base and 2 bases respectively, with 9 bases between them. The germline CDR1 and CDR2 sequences are SGHKS and YYEKEE (reference sequence). This CDR3 is CASSLSLSNTEAFF. In nucleotides, the CDR3 is TGTGCCAGCAGCTTGTCACTTTCAAACACTGAAGCTTTCTTT. The full variable domain, its missing parts supplied by reference TRBV5-5 and TRBJ1-1, is DAGVTQSPTHLIKTRGQQVTLRCSPISGHKSVSWYQQVLGQGPQFIFQYYEKEERGRGNFPDRFSARQFPNYSSELNVNALLLGDSALYLCASSLSLSNTEAFFGQGTRLTVV.

Points on this clone: At the DNA level, this CDR3 is encoded by other sequences in the same sample as well. The chain is built from TRBV5-5 and TRBJ2-5, with TRBD1 as a possible D gene (6 bases). Germline V gives CDR1 SGHKS, CDR2 YYEKEE (reference sequence). V was trimmed by 2 bases and J by 1 base, leaving 6 bases between them. The CDR3 is 13 amino acids. CDR3 sequence (DNA): TGTGCCAGCAGCTTACAGGGCCAAGAGACCCAGTACTTC. Amino acids: CASSLQGQETQYF.

The chain employs TRBV6-6 and TRBJ2-7; D possibly corresponds to TRBD2 (5 bases). In germline, CDR1 is MNHNY, CDR2 SVGAGI (reference sequence). The CDR3 runs 13 residues. Trimming took off 6 bases at V and 3 bases at J, with 12 bases between the two ends. The CDR3 region is CASSPGRDYEQYF. DNA of the CDR3: TGTGCCAGCAGCCCCGGACGGGACTACGAGCAGTACTTC.

This sequence joins TRBV6-5 and TRBJ2-3; TRBD1 is a possible D gene (6 bases). Germline CDR1 and CDR2: MNHEY and SVGAGI. The V and J ends lost 3 bases and 13 bases respectively, with 14 bases between them. The CDR3 sequence is 12 residues long. CDR3: CASSYGGFGEYF. The CDR3 nucleotides read TGTGCCAGCAGTTATGGGGGCTTTGGGGAGTATTTT.

The CDR3 region has the DNA TGTGCCAGCAGCTTAGCGCTGGACGGGATCCGGGGTCAGTTCTTC. Its protein product is CASSLALDGIRGQFF. This chain connects TRBV7-6 to TRBJ2-1; tentatively, D is TRBD2 (5 bases). The CDR3 runs 15 residues. Trimming removed 0 bases from V and 13 bases from J, with 19 bases in between. Germline values: CDR1 SGHVS, CDR2 FNYEAQ. Drawing the rest from reference TRBV7-6 and TRBJ2-1, the complete variable domain is GAGVSQSPRYKVTKRGQDVALRCDPISGHVSLYWYRQALGQGPEFLTYFNYEAQQDKSGLPNDRFSAERPEGSISTLTIQRTEQRDSAMYRCASSLALDGIRGQFFGPGTRLTVL.

The chain uses TRBV6-5 and TRBJ1-3, with D uncertain. CDR3 size: 14 residues. V shed 6 bases and J shed 0 bases, with 9 bases lying between them. Germline CDR1 and CDR2: MNHEY and SVGAGI. CDR3: CASSGLNSGNTIYF. CDR3 bases: TGTGCCAGCAGCGGACTGAACTCTGGAAACACCATATATTTT.

The chain couples TRBV6-5 to TRBJ2-2, with TRBD1 as a possible D gene (5 bases). Looked up from germline, CDR1 is MNHEY and CDR2 is SVGAGI. This CDR3 spans 14 amino acids. Trimming pared 6 bases from V and 7 bases from J, leaving 15 bases between. CDR3: CASSQGRSIGELFF. The CDR3 DNA follows: TGTGCCAGCAGCCAGGGCAGGAGTATCGGGGAGCTGTTTTTT.

The chain uses TRBV7-2 and TRBJ2-1; the D gene is possibly TRBD2 (6 bases). This CDR3 has 15 residues. The V gene lost 1 base and the J gene lost 9 bases, with 16 bases spanning the gap. Per germline, CDR1 SGHTA and CDR2 FQGNSA. CDR3 DNA: TGTGCCAGCAGCTTAGAGGGACTTCTAGTGGCTGAGCAGTTCTTC. Translating gives CASSLEGLLVAEQFF.

The genes are TRBV5-6 and TRBJ2-3, with 8 bases matching TRBD1. Trimming removed 1 base from V and 4 bases from J; junction bases left unmatched: 8. Germline CDR1 and CDR2: SGHDT and YYEEEE. The CDR3 runs 16 residues. CDR3 sequence: CASSLRAGGFSDTQYF. The CDR3 DNA reads as TGTGCCAGCAGCTTGAGGGCAGGGGGCTTCTCAGATACGCAGTATTTT.

The rearrangement joins TRBV21-1 to TRBJ2-1; no check of the table's D call, TRBD2, against the DNA was made. TRBV21-1 is tagged as a pseudogene. The CDR3 covers 20 residues. CDR3 region: CASSKAGTSGRAWLYNEQFF. The CDR3 DNA follows: TGTGCCAGCAGCAAAGCTGGGACTAGCGGGAGGGCCTGGCTATACAATGAGCAGTTCTTC.

This clone was seen more than once but under ten times. This chain connects TRBV20-1 to TRBJ1-1; D is uncertain. The CDR3 runs 11 residues. V was pared by 4 bases and J by 1 base, with 4 bases between. The V gene's germline CDR1 is DFQATT and CDR2 SNEGSKA (reference sequence). The CDR3 protein is CSAKQNTEAFF. CDR3 sequence (DNA): TGCAGTGCTAAGCAGAACACTGAAGCTTTCTTT.